The rows below give T cell receptor beta chains drawn from one sample of a study of CD8 T cells in Susac syndrome. Using its own MiXCR run on the immunoSEQ multiplex PCR reads, TCRdb lists one record per CDR3 protein. The sample carries around 150,000 distinct CDR3 sequences, about 93% recorded once. The sequenced material came from CD4+ T cells from PBMCs. These receptors were collected from a human donor in good health. Both conserved end residues are part of each CDR3. A D gene is named only where the DNA matches it firmly. Rows may omit the clone size; those that give it use once, few, many or a size class.

CDR3 protein: CASTATGWQETQYF
CDR3 DNA: TGTGCCAGCACCGCCACGGGGTGGCAAGAGACCCAGTACTTC
J gene: TRBJ2-5
V gene: TRBV25-1
clone size: NA
D gene: NA

CDR3 protein: CASSQSVTYGYTF
CDR3 DNA: TGTGCCAGCAGCCAATCAGTTACCTATGGCTACACCTTC
J gene: TRBJ1-2
V gene: TRBV14
clone size: NA
D gene: NA

CDR3 protein: CATSRGGPSDTQYF
CDR3 DNA: TGTGCCACCAGCAGAGGTGGGCCCTCAGATACGCAGTATTTT
J gene: TRBJ2-3
V gene: TRBV15
clone size: NA
D gene: NA

CDR3 protein: CSVRTGPYEQYF
CDR3 DNA: TGCAGCGTCAGGACAGGGCCCTACGAGCAGTACTTC
J gene: TRBJ2-7
V gene: TRBV29-1
clone size: NA
D gene: TRBD1

CDR3 protein: CASSVDGGAQPQHF
CDR3 DNA: TGTGCCAGCAGCGTAGATGGGGGGGCTCAGCCCCAGCATTTT
J gene: TRBJ1-5
V gene: TRBV9
clone size: NA
D gene: NA

CDR3 protein: CAISQHSYEQYF
CDR3 DNA: TGTGCCATCAGTCAACACTCGTACGAGCAGTACTTC
J gene: TRBJ2-7
V gene: TRBV10-3
clone size: NA
D gene: NA

CDR3 protein: CASSRAMMNTEAFF
CDR3 DNA: TGCGCCAGCAGCCGCGCTATGATGAACACTGAAGCTTTCTTT
J gene: TRBJ1-1
V gene: TRBV4-3
clone size: NA
D gene: NA

CDR3 protein: CASSGQGTDTQYF
CDR3 DNA: TGTGCCAGCAGTGGTCAAGGGACAGATACGCAGTATTTT
J gene: TRBJ2-3
V gene: TRBV5-1
clone size: few
D gene: NA

CDR3 protein: CASSQGLKPLF
CDR3 DNA: TGTGCCAGCAGCCAAGGACTAAAGCCTCTCTTC
J gene: TRBJ2-1
V gene: TRBV3-1
clone size: once
D gene: NA

CDR3 protein: CSAGGGEETQYF
CDR3 DNA: TGCAGCGCCGGCGGCGGAGAAGAGACCCAGTACTTC
J gene: TRBJ2-5
V gene: TRBV29-1
clone size: NA
D gene: NA

CDR3 protein: CASSLTSGLALGEQFF
CDR3 DNA: TGTGCCAGCAGCCTCACCTCTGGACTAGCCCTCGGTGAGCAGTTCTTC
J gene: TRBJ2-1
V gene: TRBV12-3/TRBV12-4
clone size: NA
D gene: TRBD2

CDR3 protein: CASSVFASYTDTQYF
CDR3 DNA: TGTGCCAGCAGCGTATTTGCCTCCTACACAGATACGCAGTATTTT
J gene: TRBJ2-3
V gene: TRBV9
clone size: NA
D gene: NA

CDR3 protein: CASSLNRGEQFF
CDR3 DNA: TGTGCCAGCAGCCTAAACAGGGGCGAGCAGTTCTTC
J gene: TRBJ2-1
V gene: TRBV28
clone size: NA
D gene: TRBD1

CDR3 protein: CASTLGMGGSPLHF
CDR3 DNA: TGTGCCAGCACTCTAGGGATGGGGGGCTCACCCCTCCACTTT
J gene: TRBJ1-6
V gene: TRBV6-5
clone size: NA
D gene: NA

CDR3 protein: CATSDGQQETQYF
CDR3 DNA: TGTGCCACCAGTGATGGACAGCAAGAGACCCAGTACTTC
J gene: TRBJ2-5
V gene: TRBV24-1
clone size: NA
D gene: NA

CDR3 protein: CAWSAGQAGETQYF
CDR3 DNA: TGTGCCTGGAGTGCCGGACAGGCCGGGGAGACCCAGTACTTC
J gene: TRBJ2-5
V gene: TRBV30
clone size: NA
D gene: TRBD1

CDR3 protein: CASSLMAGLETQYF
CDR3 DNA: TGTGCCAGCAGCTTAATGGCAGGGCTGGAGACCCAGTACTTC
J gene: TRBJ2-5
V gene: TRBV7-3
clone size: NA
D gene: NA

CDR3 protein: CSAILQPEAFF
CDR3 DNA: TGCAGTGCTATCCTTCAGCCTGAAGCTTTCTTT
J gene: TRBJ1-1
V gene: TRBV20-1
clone size: NA
D gene: NA

CDR3 protein: CASSGQVISPLHF
CDR3 DNA: TGTGCCAGCAGTGGACAGGTGATTTCACCCCTCCACTTT
J gene: TRBJ1-6
V gene: TRBV28
clone size: NA
D gene: TRBD1

CDR3 protein: CASSAAGGLEQYF
CDR3 DNA: TGTGCCAGCAGTGCCGCGGGGGGGCTTGAGCAGTACTTC
J gene: TRBJ2-7
V gene: TRBV27
clone size: few
D gene: TRBD2

CDR3 protein: CSVHQGGDTQYF
CDR3 DNA: TGCAGCGTACACCAGGGCGGAGATACGCAGTATTTT
J gene: TRBJ2-3
V gene: TRBV29-1
clone size: NA
D gene: NA

CDR3 protein: CASSPPGTSGVSEQFF
CDR3 DNA: TGTGCCAGCTCACCACCTGGGACTAGCGGGGTCAGTGAGCAGTTCTTC
J gene: TRBJ2-1
V gene: TRBV18
clone size: NA
D gene: TRBD2

CDR3 protein: CSVKGGGIGYGYTF
CDR3 DNA: TGCAGCGTGAAGGGCGGAGGGATTGGCTATGGCTACACCTTC
J gene: TRBJ1-2
V gene: TRBV29-1
clone size: NA
D gene: NA